These 26 T cell receptor beta chains were sequenced from one sample in a study of blood T cell repertoires in COVID-19. The protocol was immunoSEQ multiplex PCR, while the TCRdb copy is restricted to in-frame clones and leaves out a portion. This repertoire shows fewer than 150,000 clones, around 87% found once; its top ten account for almost 30%. Source material: peripheral blood. The receptors originated from an older woman with acute or convalescent COVID-19.

Only one count was recorded for this clone. The chain couples TRBV11-2 to TRBJ2-5, with D possibly being TRBD2 (5 bases). CDR1 SGHAT and CDR2 FQNNGV come from the germline V gene. The CDR3 covers 14 residues. V lost 5 bases, J lost 2 bases, and 12 bases lay in between. CDR3 protein: CASSATRGQETQYF. The CDR3 region has the DNA TGTGCCAGCAGCGCTACTAGAGGGCAAGAGACCCAGTACTTC.

The rearrangement links TRBV6-1 to TRBJ2-2; TRBD2 aligns across 8 bases. The V and J ends lost 3 bases and 0 bases, in that order; junction bases with no gene match: 3. This CDR3 has 16 residues. Germline loops: CDR1 MNHNS, CDR2 SASEGT. DNA for the CDR3: TGTGCCAGCAGTGAGCCAGCGGGGGCGAACACCGGGGAGCTGTTTTTT. As protein: CASSEPAGANTGELFF.

This rearrangement joins TRBV6-5 to TRBJ1-1; weak D call: TRBD1 (6 bases). There are 15 residues in the CDR3. V was trimmed by 6 bases and J by 5 bases, leaving 19 bases between them. Germline loops: CDR1 MNHEY, CDR2 SVGAGI. This chain's CDR3 is CASSYTRQVGTEAFF. CDR3 coding DNA: TGTGCCAGCAGCTACACGCGACAGGTGGGGACTGAAGCTTTCTTT.

The chain combines TRBV12-3 or TRBV12-4 with TRBJ1-1; weak D call: TRBD1 (6 bases). The CDR3 covers 12 residues. Trimming shortened V by 7 bases and J by 3 bases, and 9 bases separated the two germline ends. CDR3: CASNDRYTEAFF. The CDR3 nucleotides are TGTGCCAGCAATGACAGGTACACTGAAGCTTTCTTT.

The rearrangement uses TRBV28 and TRBJ1-3; weak D call: TRBD1 (5 bases). Per the germline V gene, CDR1 is MDHEN and CDR2 is SYDVKM. V lost 7 bases and J lost 0, with 19 bases in between. This CDR3 is 17 amino acids long. The CDR3 DNA sequence: TGTGCCAGCACCGCACATGGGGGGATGAGCTCTGGAAACACCATATATTTT. Its translation: CASTAHGGMSSGNTIYF.

The chain carries TRBV4-2 and TRBJ2-7; 7 bases line up with TRBD2. The CDR3 totals 16 residues. CDR1 is LGHNA and CDR2 is YNFKEQ in the germline V gene. With 0 bases clipped from V and 3 bases from J, the junction kept 8 bases outside the gene matches. CDR3 coding DNA: TGTGCCAGCAGCCAAGATGGCGGACTAGTGTACTACGAGCAGTACTTC. It encodes CASSQDGGLVYYEQYF.

This chain connects TRBV5-4 to TRBJ1-4, with TRBD1 matching 8 bases. The CDR3 is 14 residues long. The germline V gene encodes CDR1 SGHNT and CDR2 YYREEE (reference sequence). V shed 0 bases and J 7 bases; nucleotides not matched to a gene: 2. The CDR3 DNA follows: TGTGCCAGCAGCTTGGGGACAGGGACTGAAAAACTGTTTTTT. It codes for CASSLGTGTEKLFF.

The chain employs TRBV10-1 and TRBJ1-2, with D maybe TRBD1 (6 bases). V lost 5 bases and J 4 bases, leaving 17 bases between the germline ends. Germline loops: CDR1 WNHNN, CDR2 SYGVQD (reference sequence). The CDR3 covers 15 residues. The CDR3 region has the DNA TGCGCCAGCAGTCCGTCAGGGGTATTGGGCTATGGCTACACCTTC. Translating it yields CASSPSGVLGYGYTF.

The chain links TRBV19 to TRBJ1-2; D remains unclear. Germline V gene data show CDR1 as LNHDA and CDR2 as SQIVND (reference sequence). The CDR3 covers 14 residues. Deletions cut 3 bases from V and 1 base from J, with 9 bases between. CDR3 amino acids: CASSIVEGNYGYTF. The CDR3 DNA sequence: TGTGCCAGTAGTATCGTCGAGGGTAACTATGGCTACACCTTC.

The genes are TRBV28 and TRBJ2-3; tentatively, D is TRBD2 (5 bases). V was trimmed by 7 bases and J by 4 bases, leaving 21 bases between them. This CDR3 contains 16 residues. Germline V CDR1 and CDR2: MDHEN, SYDVKM. The CDR3 coding sequence is TGTGCCAGCAAGATCCTAGCCCTAGGCGGCGCAGATACGCAGTATTTT. Residues: CASKILALGGADTQYF.

The rearrangement links TRBV6-5 to TRBJ2-1; perhaps TRBD2 as D (7 bases). The CDR3 covers 13 residues. Germline V CDR1 and CDR2: MNHEY, SVGAGI. With 2 bases removed from V and 9 bases from J, the gap between germline ends came to 11 bases. CDR3 sequence reads: CASSYGGAAEQFF. In DNA, the CDR3 is TGTGCCAGCAGTTACGGGGGGGCGGCTGAGCAGTTCTTC.

This clone is a singleton in its sample. The J gene is TRBJ1-1, the V gene TRBV12-3 or TRBV12-4, with 7 bases aligning to TRBD1. Trimming took 6 bases from V and 1 from J; bases not matched to a gene: 2. The CDR3 runs to 13 residues. This chain's CDR3 is CASRGQWNTEAFF. DNA of the CDR3: TGTGCCAGCAGGGGACAGTGGAACACTGAAGCTTTCTTT.

The chain combines TRBV2 with TRBJ2-7; the match to TRBD1 covers 7 bases. The germline gives CDR1 SNHLY, CDR2 FYNNEI. The ends lost 6 bases at V and 3 bases at J; junction bases unmatched: 5. CDR3 length: 13 residues. The CDR3 DNA follows: TGTGCCAGCAGCGGGACAGCAAACTACGAGCAGTACTTC. Its translation: CASSGTANYEQYF.

In its sample, this clone was seen once. The genes are TRBV2 and TRBJ2-3; D remains unclear. This CDR3 is built from 12 residues. Looked up from germline, CDR1 is SNHLY and CDR2 is FYNNEI. Trimming took off 6 bases at V and 3 bases at J, with 7 bases between the two ends. The DNA of the CDR3 is TGTGCCAGCAGGTCTACGACAGATACGCAGTATTTT. Encoded protein: CASRSTTDTQYF. The full variable domain, in which reference TRBV2 and TRBJ2-3 provide the parts outside the CDR3, is EPEVTQTPSHQVTQMGQEVILRCVPISNHLYFYWYRQILGQKVEFLVSFYNNEISEKSEIFDDQFSVERPDGSNFTLKIRSTKLEDSAMYFCASRSTTDTQYFGPGTRLTVL.

V is TRBV27 and J is TRBJ2-1; TRBD1 might be the D (5 bases). V lost 1 base to trimming and J lost 2 bases, with 9 bases between them. In germline, CDR1 is MNHEY, CDR2 SMNVEV (reference sequence). The CDR3 sequence is 15 residues long. The CDR3 DNA is TGTGCCAGCAGTTTATATTCAGGGCCCTACAATGAGCAGTTCTTC. Protein product: CASSLYSGPYNEQFF.

This chain uses TRBV3-1 (or the pseudogene TRBV3-2) with TRBJ2-3; D is ambiguous. This CDR3 has 12 residues. In germline, CDR1 is LGHDT, CDR2 YNNKEL (reference sequence). Trimming left V 4 bases short and J 0 bases short, with 2 bases between. The CDR3 loop reads CASSPSTDTQYF. CDR3 nucleotide sequence: TGTGCCAGCAGCCCAAGCACAGATACGCAGTATTTT.

This clone was seen just once. The chain carries TRBV4-2 and TRBJ1-6; D gene uncertain. The CDR3 length is 13 residues. CDR1 LGHNA and CDR2 YNFKEQ come from the germline V gene. V was shortened by 1 base and J by 7 bases, with 5 bases between the two germline ends. The CDR3 sequence is CASSQGANSPLHF. CDR3 DNA: TGTGCCAGCAGCCAAGGGGCAAATTCACCCCTCCACTTT.

This chain links TRBV7-9 with TRBJ2-5; 7 nucleotides line up with TRBD2. The CDR3 runs 15 residues. Losses at the gene ends were 5 bases for V and 3 bases for J; bases not matched to a gene: 9. Per the germline V gene, CDR1 is SEHNR and CDR2 is FQNEAQ (reference sequence). DNA for the CDR3: TGTGCCAGCAGCCTAAACTCCCGGGGGGAAGAGACCCAGTACTTC. It codes for CASSLNSRGEETQYF. The entire variable domain, with the rest obtained from reference TRBV7-9 and TRBJ2-5, is as follows: DTGVSQNPRHKITKRGQNVTFRCDPISEHNRLYWYRQTLGQGPEFLTYFQNEAQLEKSRLLSDRFSAERPKGSFSTLEIQRTEQGDSAMYLCASSLNSRGEETQYFGPGTRLLVL.

J is TRBJ1-6 and V is TRBV3-1 (or the pseudogene TRBV3-2); 9 bases line up with TRBD1. Germline loops: CDR1 LGHDT, CDR2 YNNKEL (reference sequence). The CDR3 length is 15 residues. The trim removed 4 bases at V and 8 bases at J, leaving 6 bases unmatched. The CDR3 loop reads CASSLPGTGYSPLHF. In nucleotides, the CDR3 is TGTGCCAGCAGCCTACCGGGGACAGGGTATTCACCCCTCCACTTT.

This chain joins TRBV29-1 and TRBJ2-2; 10 bases align to TRBD1. This CDR3 has 14 residues. Germline CDR1 SQVTM, CDR2 ANQGSEA. The V segment lost 5 bases and the J segment 3 bases; nucleotides outside the gene matches: 3. CDR3 protein: CSVRTGGDTGELFF. The CDR3 nucleotides are TGCAGCGTTCGGACAGGGGGGGACACCGGGGAGCTGTTTTTT.

The chain is built from TRBV5-5 and TRBJ2-7, with D possibly being TRBD2 (6 bases). With 4 bases removed from V and 5 bases from J, the gap between germline ends came to 16 bases. Germline values: CDR1 SGHKS, CDR2 YYEKEE (reference sequence). This CDR3 is 14 amino acids long. The DNA of the CDR3 is TGTGCCAGCAGCCCCGCCGGAGGGTTCGACGAGCAGTACTTC. Translated, it gives CASSPAGGFDEQYF.

This chain joins TRBV19 and TRBJ1-1, with a weak D call TRBD1 (6 bases). Trimming removed 5 bases at V and 1 base at J, with 14 bases between. Per the germline V gene, CDR1 is LNHDA and CDR2 is SQIVND (reference sequence). This CDR3 has 15 residues. The CDR3 here is CASSSNRAQNTEAFF. The CDR3 DNA sequence: TGTGCCAGTAGTTCCAACAGGGCCCAGAACACTGAAGCTTTCTTT.

The V gene is TRBV27, the J gene TRBJ1-1; D perhaps matches TRBD1 (6 bases). This CDR3 has 14 amino acids. Germline V gene data show CDR1 as MNHEY and CDR2 as SMNVEV (reference sequence). V was pared by 7 bases and J by 2 bases, with 14 bases between. CDR3 DNA sequence: TGTGCCAGCAACCGACAGGACGCAAACACTGAAGCTTTCTTT. Its translation is CASNRQDANTEAFF.

CDR3 DNA sequence: TGTGCCAGCAGCGCCGGGGTCAATGAGCAGTTCTTC. It yields the protein CASSAGVNEQFF. The chain joins TRBV7-9 to TRBJ2-1; the D gene is possibly TRBD2 (5 bases). The CDR3 runs to 12 residues. CDR1 is SEHNR, CDR2 FQNEAQ, per germline (reference sequence). Trimming shortened V by 5 bases and J by 6 bases, and 8 bases separated the two germline ends.

The chain carries TRBV6-2 or TRBV6-3 and TRBJ1-5; TRBD1 is a possible D gene (5 bases). CDR1 is MNHEY and CDR2 is SVGEGT in the germline V gene. The CDR3 loop spans 11 amino acids. Trimming took off 2 bases at V and 9 bases at J, with 5 bases between the two ends. The CDR3 loop reads CASSYQGPQHF. DNA of the CDR3: TGTGCCAGCAGTTACCAGGGGCCCCAGCATTTT.

The chain recombines TRBV30 with TRBJ2-3; D is possibly TRBD1 or TRBD2 (5 bases each). V was trimmed by 8 bases and J by 0 bases, leaving 9 bases between them. Per germline, CDR1 GTSNPN and CDR2 SVGIG (reference sequence). The CDR3 totals 12 residues. The DNA for the CDR3 is TGTGCCCGGGGACGGAGCACAGATACGCAGTATTTT. Translating it yields CARGRSTDTQYF.